Listed below are T cell receptor beta chains from one sample, sequenced in a study of cytomegalovirus exposure and HLA in healthy donors. Clones were sequenced by immunoSEQ multiplex PCR, and TCRdb holds only the in-frame ones, with some missing. With 150,000 to 200,000 clones in the sample, the ten largest clones hold 6.5%. Specimen: PBMCs. Source of these receptors: a man aged 30 to 45 in good health and CMV-seronegative. The CDR3 runs from the conserved cysteine through the conserved F or W. D genes are given only for firm matches.

TRBV4-1	TRBJ2-7	TRBD1	TGCGCCAGCAGCCATAGGACAGGGTACGAGCAGTACTTC	CASSHRTGYEQYF
TRBV7-9	TRBJ2-5	NA	TGTGCCAGCAGCCCCCCGGGAGATGGGAAGACCCAGTACTTC	CASSPPGDGKTQYF
TRBV9	TRBJ1-6	TRBD1	TGTGCCAGCAGCGTAGCGGGCGGGACAGGGAATTCACCCCTCCACTTT	CASSVAGGTGNSPLHF
TRBV5-1	TRBJ1-1	TRBD1	TGCGCCAGCAGCGCCGACAGGGGGCGGGTTACCACTGAAGCTTTCTTT	CASSADRGRVTTEAFF
TRBV9	TRBJ2-7	NA	TGTGCCAGCAGCGCGACGGGACAACCCTACGAGCAGTACTTC	CASSATGQPYEQYF
TRBV5-4	TRBJ2-1	TRBD2	TGTGCCAGCAGCTCCCGGACTAGCGGGAACAATGAGCAGTTCTTC	CASSSRTSGNNEQFF
TRBV5-1	TRBJ2-3	TRBD2	TGCGCCAGCAGCATCTCTAGCGGAGGACTTACAGATACGCAGTATTTT	CASSISSGGLTDTQYF
TRBV5-5	TRBJ2-7	TRBD2	TGTGCCAGCAGCCAGGACCCCGGGACTACCTCCTACGAGCAGTACTTC	CASSQDPGTTSYEQYF
TRBV6-5	TRBJ2-7	NA	TGTGCCAGCAGCCTCAATCGGGGTGTTGGCTACGAGCAGTACTTC	CASSLNRGVGYEQYF
TRBV28	TRBJ2-1	TRBD2	TGTGCCAGCAGCCCACTAGCGGGAGAAACCTACAATGAGCAGTTCTTC	CASSPLAGETYNEQFF
TRBV11-2	TRBJ2-2	TRBD1	TGTGCCAGCAGACTTGGGCAGGGGGCCTGGGAGCTGTTTTTT	CASRLGQGAWELFF
TRBV19	TRBJ1-1	NA	TGTGCCAGTAGTACGAGAGGAGGCACTGAAGCTTTCTTT	CASSTRGGTEAFF
TRBV29-1	TRBJ2-3	NA	TGCAGCGTTGAAAATATAGATTGGCGGGACACAGATACGCAGTATTTT	CSVENIDWRDTDTQYF
TRBV6-1	TRBJ2-2	NA	TGTGCCAGCAGCGAACAGGGGAACACCGGGGAGCTGTTTTTT	CASSEQGNTGELFF
TRBV6-5	TRBJ1-2	NA	TGTGCCAGCAGTCACCGAAGGGGGTCTAACTATGGCTACACCTTC	CASSHRRGSNYGYTF
TRBV6-6	TRBJ2-5	NA	TGTGCCAGCAGTTTTCCAGGGAGGCAGACCCAGTACTTC	CASSFPGRQTQYF
TRBV5-1	TRBJ2-5	NA	TGCGCCAGCAGCTTATTACGGGGGGCAGAGACCCAGTACTTC	CASSLLRGAETQYF
TRBV13	TRBJ2-7	TRBD2	TGTGCCAGCAGCTTAGCGATCTTCTCCGGGACTAGCTCCTACGAGCAGTACTTC	CASSLAIFSGTSSYEQYF